This TCR beta chain was identified in a study of spatial heterogeneity in lung cancer. Study-wide context: Detected sequences consistently included more beta-chain ones than alpha-chain ones.

TCRdb reanalysed the 5' RACE reads using MiXCR and keeps one entry per CDR3 protein. The sample contains about 92,000 distinct CDR3 sequences, 9.5% to 15% of which appear only once. Documented time point: sample taken at primary tumor resection. Germline assignment: CDR1 MGHRA and CDR2 YSYEKL. Germline trimming cut 5 bases from V and 5 bases from J; bases unmatched to any gene: 6. The CDR3 is 14 residues long. This receptor was identified in a male donor with early-stage non-small cell lung cancer. The material sequenced was PBMCs, taken at surgery. The J gene is TRBJ1-1, the V gene TRBV4-1, with 9 bases that match TRBD1. DNA of the CDR3: TGCGCCAGCAGCAGACAGGGGGTAGAAACTGAAGCTTTCTTT. It encodes CASSRQGVETEAFF.